The present T cell receptor beta chain was sequenced within a study of cytomegalovirus exposure and HLA in healthy donors. Points from the study as a whole: Some V segments (TRBV6-2 and TRBV6-3 among them) were excluded as indistinguishable. Another analysis was done later, and it associated more than 15,000 TCR beta sequences with HLA alleles at 0.05 false discovery rate. A later analysis reported that several of the most significant clusters appeared to be linked to common viral pathogens, among them Epstein-Barr virus.

The PCR used 60 Vbeta and 13 Jbeta primers. Measured with immunoSEQ multiplex PCR; TCRdb has only the in-frame clones, and not every one. The table includes about 150,000 clones, 82% detected once. Trimming cost V 5 bases and J 11 bases; bases outside gene matches: 8. The CDR3 totals 13 residues. Germline-derived CDR1 and CDR2 are SGHTA and FQGTGA. While unrecorded immune exposures were likely, the donors were nominally healthy when sampled. As to this clone: No antigen is known for it.

The chain links TRBV7-3 to TRBJ1-1; 10 bases map to TRBD1. The source is a woman in her 50s in good health and CMV-seropositive. Sequencing was performed on PBMCs. The CDR3: CASSPDRGIFAFF. In DNA, the CDR3 is TGTGCCAGCAGCCCGGACAGGGGGATTTTCGCTTTCTTT.